This entry lists 29 T cell receptor beta chains sequenced from one sample in a study of T cell changes during pregnancy in multiple sclerosis. This table comes from immunoSEQ multiplex PCR, and its TCRdb copy is limited to in-frame clones, with some not included. The sample comprises 45,000 to 60,000 clones, over 80% of which are singletons, and approximately 0.68% rests with the top ten. Sequencing used CD4+ T cells from peripheral blood mononuclear cells, obtained in the third trimester of pregnancy. All receptors derive from a female donor with multiple sclerosis, enrolled in a pregnancy study.

The chain employs TRBV6-5 and TRBJ2-3; TRBD2 matches 8 bases. The V gene end was trimmed by 7 bases and the J gene end by 2 bases; junction bases not matched to a gene: 5. Germline CDR1 MNHEY, CDR2 SVGAGI. This CDR3 contains 14 residues. Written as DNA, the CDR3 is TGTGCCAGCACCCGAGGACTAGCCACAGATACGCAGTATTTT. Translated: CASTRGLATDTQYF.

The chain uses TRBV5-4 and TRBJ2-7, with 14 bases identical to TRBD2. The germline V gene encodes CDR1 SGHNT and CDR2 YYREEE (reference sequence). The CDR3 extends over 18 amino acids. The V segment lost 4 bases and the J segment 2 bases; nucleotides outside the gene matches: 11. CDR3 in DNA: TGTGCCAGCAGCCTAGGACTAGCGGGAGGAGGGGGCACCTACGAGCAGTACTTC. This gives the protein CASSLGLAGGGGTYEQYF.

The CDR3 is CASSPQGLQNTEAFF. Written as DNA, the CDR3 is TGTGCCAGCTCACCACAGGGGCTTCAGAACACTGAAGCTTTCTTT. This chain uses TRBV18 with TRBJ1-1, with a tentative D call TRBD1 (5 bases). Germline CDR1 KGHSH, CDR2 LQKENI. V was pared by 1 base and J by 1 base, with 10 bases between. The CDR3 consists of 15 residues.

The genes are TRBV28 and TRBJ2-2; D not resolved. In germline, CDR1 is MDHEN, CDR2 SYDVKM. Trimming took 1 base from V and 1 from J, leaving 10 bases between them. The CDR3 has 16 amino acids. The CDR3 is CASSLLVQLNTGELFF. For the CDR3, the DNA is TGTGCCAGCAGTTTATTAGTACAGTTGAACACCGGGGAGCTGTTTTTT.

CDR3 loop: CASRPDLGLGTYEQYF. In DNA, the CDR3 is TGCGCCAGCAGACCAGACCTGGGACTTGGAACCTACGAGCAGTACTTC. This chain uses TRBV5-1 with TRBJ2-7, with D possibly matching TRBD2 (6 bases). Trimming pared 5 bases from V and 2 bases from J, leaving 20 bases between. Per the germline V gene, CDR1 is SGHRS and CDR2 is YFSETQ. This CDR3 spans 16 amino acids.

The chain couples TRBV2 to TRBJ1-4, with TRBD1 matching 11 bases. V lost 2 bases and J lost 4; bases outside the gene matches: 6. CDR1 and CDR2 from the germline V gene are SNHLY and FYNNEI. CDR3 size: 17 residues. CDR3 DNA: TGTGCCAGCAGTGAACCCGGGACAGGGGGACTTAATGAAAAACTGTTTTTT. Its protein is CASSEPGTGGLNEKLFF.

The V gene is TRBV28, the J gene TRBJ1-2; 9 bases fit TRBD1. Germline V gives CDR1 MDHEN, CDR2 SYDVKM. The CDR3 has 16 residues. V trimming: 7 bases; J trimming: 7 bases; junction bases outside the gene matches: 16. The CDR3 sequence: CASTWGQGLTLSGYTF. CDR3 DNA sequence: TGTGCCAGCACTTGGGGACAGGGTCTGACATTAAGTGGCTACACCTTC.

The CDR3 DNA sequence: TGTGCCAGCAGTCAGCGGGGGGGGATCTATGGCTACACCTTC. It is translated as CASSQRGGIYGYTF. The rearrangement uses TRBV6-5 and TRBJ1-2, with D possibly matching TRBD1 (5 bases). V lost 5 bases to trimming and J lost 4 bases, with 14 bases between them. The CDR3 covers 14 residues. The germline V gene encodes CDR1 MNHEY and CDR2 SVGAGI.

The rearrangement joins TRBV28 to TRBJ2-4; 10 bases are shared with TRBD1. The trim removed 6 bases at V and 3 bases at J, leaving 8 bases unmatched. The CDR3 is made up of 16 amino acids. The germline CDR1 and CDR2 sequences are MDHEN and SYDVKM. The CDR3, as DNA: TGTGCCAGCAGCCCCATAGGGACAGGGGACAAAAACATTCAGTACTTC. Protein: CASSPIGTGDKNIQYF. Drawing the rest from reference TRBV28 and TRBJ2-4, the complete variable domain is DVKVTQSSRYLVKRTGEKVFLECVQDMDHENMFWYRQDPGLGLRLIYFSYDVKMKEKGDIPEGYSVSREKKERFSLILESASTNQTSMYLCASSPIGTGDKNIQYFGAGTRLSVL.

V is TRBV7-9 and J is TRBJ2-1, with D possibly being TRBD2 (5 bases). The CDR3 runs to 14 residues. With 4 bases removed from V and 8 bases from J, the gap between germline ends came to 15 bases. Germline V gene data show CDR1 as SEHNR and CDR2 as FQNEAQ (reference sequence). The CDR3 here is CASSYREPEDEQFF. The CDR3 DNA sequence: TGTGCCAGCAGCTACCGGGAACCAGAAGATGAGCAGTTCTTC.

This clone was recorded only once. V and J are TRBV7-3 and TRBJ2-1; 11 positions match TRBD2. Germline V gives CDR1 SGHTA, CDR2 FQGTGA. The V segment lost 5 bases and the J segment 3 bases; nucleotides outside the gene matches: 0. The CDR3 spans 14 residues. In DNA, the CDR3 is TGTGCCAGCAGCACTAGCGGGGGCTACAATGAGCAGTTCTTC. Residues: CASSTSGGYNEQFF.

This sequence joins TRBV29-1 and TRBJ1-5; the match to TRBD1 covers 7 bases. There are 12 residues in the CDR3. Germline-derived CDR1 and CDR2 are SQVTM and ANQGSEA. The V segment lost 4 bases and the J segment 4 bases; nucleotides outside the gene matches: 1. The chain's CDR3 is CSVGTGNQPQHF. For the CDR3, the DNA is TGCAGCGTTGGGACAGGAAATCAGCCCCAGCATTTT.

V gene TRBV6-5 combines with J gene TRBJ1-1, with TRBD1 matching over 7 bases. The V and J ends lost 6 bases and 0 bases, in that order; junction bases with no gene match: 7. In germline, CDR1 is MNHEY, CDR2 SVGAGI. This CDR3 is 15 amino acids long. The DNA for the CDR3 is TGTGCCAGCAGCTCTCGGGGACAGTTGAACACTGAAGCTTTCTTT. Translating it yields CASSSRGQLNTEAFF.

The V call is TRBV5-1, the J call TRBJ2-7, with D tentatively TRBD1 (5 bases). The germline gives CDR1 SGHRS, CDR2 YFSETQ. Deletions cut 4 bases from V and 0 bases from J, with 14 bases between. This CDR3 has 15 residues. The DNA of the CDR3 is TGCGCCAGCAGCCCTCTTACAGGCCCCTCCTACGAGCAGTACTTC. Protein product: CASSPLTGPSYEQYF.

In this sample, this clone turned up once. The chain joins TRBV6-5 to TRBJ1-1; 7 bases match TRBD1. The V segment lost 9 bases and the J segment 2 bases; nucleotides outside the gene matches: 6. Germline lookup yields CDR1 MNHEY and CDR2 SVGAGI. This CDR3 is built from 13 residues. The CDR3 sequence is CASRQGQNTEAFF. As DNA, the CDR3 is TGTGCCAGTAGACAGGGTCAAAACACTGAAGCTTTCTTT.

The chain is built from TRBV5-1 and TRBJ2-3; perhaps TRBD2 as D (5 bases). The CDR3 runs 14 residues. The V end was cut by 0 bases, the J end by 3 bases, with 8 bases between. Germline V lookup: CDR1 SGHRS, CDR2 YFSETQ. The CDR3 region is CASSLAGVTDTQYF. In DNA, the CDR3 is TGCGCCAGCAGCTTGGCCGGGGTGACAGATACGCAGTATTTT.

The rearrangement links TRBV27 to TRBJ2-7; 11 bases map to TRBD1. CDR3 length: 15 amino acids. Germline V gene data show CDR1 as MNHEY and CDR2 as SMNVEV (reference sequence). J was trimmed by 5 bases and V by 5 bases; bases with no gene match: 8. The DNA for the CDR3 is TGTGCCAGCAGTCCCCTTGGACAGGGGGCCCACGAGCAGTACTTC. Translating it yields CASSPLGQGAHEQYF.

V and J are TRBV28 and TRBJ2-2, with D possibly TRBD2 on 6 matching bases. V lost 6 bases and J lost 6, with 14 bases in between. Per germline, CDR1 MDHEN and CDR2 SYDVKM. The CDR3 runs 14 residues. CDR3 sequence: CASRGLGRSGELFF. The CDR3 nucleotides are TGTGCCAGCAGGGGACTCGGACGATCCGGGGAGCTGTTTTTT.

The chain is built from TRBV5-1 and TRBJ2-5; 12 nucleotides align to TRBD2. CDR3 length: 20 amino acids. The V gene's germline CDR1 is SGHRS and CDR2 YFSETQ. V trimming: 0 bases; J trimming: 2 bases; junction bases outside the gene matches: 14. CDR3 protein: CASSLVELAGGYGRQETQYF. CDR3 nucleotides: TGCGCCAGCAGCTTGGTGGAGCTAGCGGGAGGGTACGGCCGACAAGAGACCCAGTACTTC.

The chain recombines TRBV4-2 with TRBJ2-3; 8 nucleotides match TRBD1. Trimming at V came to 1 base and at J to 3 bases, leaving 6 bases not matched to a gene. Germline CDR1 and CDR2: LGHNA and YNFKEQ. There are 16 residues in the CDR3. The CDR3 region is CASSQGPGGATDTQYF. CDR3 in DNA: TGTGCCAGCAGCCAAGGACCAGGGGGCGCGACAGATACGCAGTATTTT.

V gene TRBV15 combines with J gene TRBJ1-2, with a possible D match to TRBD1 (5 bases). The CDR3 contains 14 residues. Germline-derived CDR1 and CDR2 are LNHNV and YYDKDF (reference sequence). Trimming removed 1 base at V and 4 bases at J, with 10 bases between. The CDR3 bases are TGTGCCACCAGCAGAGCAGGGAATTTCTATGGCTACACCTTC. Encoded protein: CATSRAGNFYGYTF.

The chain carries TRBV6-5 and TRBJ2-3, with TRBD1 matching 9 bases. The germline CDR1 and CDR2 sequences are MNHEY and SVGAGI. Trimming took 2 bases from V and 6 from J; bases not matched to a gene: 3. The CDR3 consists of 14 residues. The DNA for the CDR3 is TGTGCCAGCAGTTACCACAGGGGGCGGGATACGCAGTATTTT. Amino acids: CASSYHRGRDTQYF.

V is TRBV5-4 and J is TRBJ2-3; 7 nucleotides agree with TRBD1. Germline loops: CDR1 SGHNT, CDR2 YYREEE (reference sequence). V was pared by 3 bases and J by 2 bases, with 9 bases of the junction left unmatched. The CDR3 has 16 amino acids. The CDR3 DNA follows: TGTGCCAGCAGCTCACGGAAGGGGGCGTCCACAGATACGCAGTATTTT. This encodes CASSSRKGASTDTQYF.

The chain combines TRBV5-4 with TRBJ2-5; 9 bases are a match to TRBD1. The V gene's germline CDR1 is SGHNT and CDR2 YYREEE (reference sequence). V lost 3 bases to trimming and J lost 10 bases; unmatched junction nucleotides: 13. The CDR3 loop spans 15 amino acids. CDR3 sequence: CASSSGGQGGEGQYF. In DNA form, the CDR3 reads TGTGCCAGCAGCTCGGGGGGACAGGGAGGAGAGGGCCAGTACTTC.

The chain uses TRBV11-2 and TRBJ1-1; no definite D call. Germline CDR1 is SGHAT and CDR2 is FQNNGV. This CDR3 is built from 13 residues. The V gene lost 7 bases and the J gene lost 0 bases, with 9 bases spanning the gap. The CDR3 loop is CASTRRMNTEAFF. The CDR3 DNA sequence: TGTGCCAGCACCCGGAGGATGAACACTGAAGCTTTCTTT.

This chain links TRBV5-1 with TRBJ2-7; TRBD1 is a possible D gene (5 bases). CDR1 and CDR2 from the germline V gene are SGHRS and YFSETQ. CDR3 size: 15 residues. Trimming removed 0 bases from V and 2 bases from J, with 12 bases in between. The CDR3 sequence is CASSLVAGQTYEQYF. In DNA, the CDR3 is TGCGCCAGCAGCTTGGTCGCCGGACAAACCTACGAGCAGTACTTC.

CDR3 sequence reads: CASSESSRDRAWGYTF. The DNA of the CDR3 is TGTGCCAGCAGCGAGAGTAGCCGGGACAGGGCTTGGGGCTACACCTTC. The V and J genes are TRBV9 and TRBJ1-2; 9 bases are shared with TRBD1. The CDR3 consists of 16 residues. Germline V gene data show CDR1 as SGDLS and CDR2 as YYNGEE. The trim removed 3 bases at V and 8 bases at J, leaving 14 bases unmatched.

J is TRBJ2-4 and V is TRBV29-1; D gene uncertain. The CDR3 covers 13 residues. CDR1 and CDR2 from the germline V gene are SQVTM and ANQGSEA. V lost 5 bases, J lost 1 base, and 9 bases lay in between. CDR3 amino acids: CSVHSLAKNIQYF. CDR3 DNA sequence: TGCAGCGTTCACAGCCTCGCCAAAAACATTCAGTACTTC.

V is TRBV10-3 and J is TRBJ2-2; 9 positions match TRBD1. This CDR3 comprises 15 residues. J was trimmed by 3 bases and V by 4 bases; bases with no gene match: 3. The germline gives CDR1 ENHRY, CDR2 SYGVKD. In nucleotides, the CDR3 is TGTGCCATCAGTGGAGGGGACAGGGACACCGGGGAGCTGTTTTTT. This translates into CAISGGDRDTGELFF.